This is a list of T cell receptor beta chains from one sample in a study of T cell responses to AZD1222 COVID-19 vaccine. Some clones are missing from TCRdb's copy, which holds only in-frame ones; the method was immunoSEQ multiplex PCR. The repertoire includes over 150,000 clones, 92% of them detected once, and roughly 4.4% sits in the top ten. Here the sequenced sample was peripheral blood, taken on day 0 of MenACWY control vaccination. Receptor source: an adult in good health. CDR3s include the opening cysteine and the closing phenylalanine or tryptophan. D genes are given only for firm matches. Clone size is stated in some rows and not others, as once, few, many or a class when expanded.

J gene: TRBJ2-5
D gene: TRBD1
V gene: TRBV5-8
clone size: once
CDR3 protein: CASSYDREETQYF
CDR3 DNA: TGTGCCAGCAGCTACGACAGGGAAGAGACCCAGTACTTC

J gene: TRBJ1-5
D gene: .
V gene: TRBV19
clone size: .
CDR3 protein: CASSIDKDQGQPQHF
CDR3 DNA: TGTGCCAGTAGTATAGATAAAGACCAGGGGCAGCCCCAGCATTTT

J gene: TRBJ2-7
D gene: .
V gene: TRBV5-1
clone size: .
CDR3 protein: CASRGGSPYEQYF
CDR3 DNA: TGCGCCAGCAGGGGGGGCAGTCCCTACGAGCAGTACTTC

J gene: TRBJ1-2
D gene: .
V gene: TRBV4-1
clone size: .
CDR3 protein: CASSQEPTGPGGYTF
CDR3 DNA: TGCGCCAGCAGCCAAGAACCCACAGGGCCAGGGGGCTACACCTTC

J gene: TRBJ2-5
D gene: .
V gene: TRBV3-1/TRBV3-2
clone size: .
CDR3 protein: CASSQERLLAAYQETQYF
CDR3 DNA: TGTGCCAGCAGCCAAGAAAGACTTTTGGCGGCGTACCAAGAGACCCAGTACTTC

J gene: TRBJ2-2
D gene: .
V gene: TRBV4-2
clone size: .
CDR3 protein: CASSQESQGLGELFF
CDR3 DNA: TGTGCCAGCAGCCAAGAAAGCCAGGGGCTCGGGGAGCTGTTTTTT

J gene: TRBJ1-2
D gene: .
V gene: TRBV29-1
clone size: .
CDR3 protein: CSDLSGYGYTF
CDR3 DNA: TGCAGCGACCTCTCGGGGTATGGCTACACCTTC

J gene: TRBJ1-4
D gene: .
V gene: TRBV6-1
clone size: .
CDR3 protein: CASRGLWNEKLFF
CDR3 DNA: TGTGCCAGCAGAGGGCTCTGGAACGAAAAACTGTTTTTT

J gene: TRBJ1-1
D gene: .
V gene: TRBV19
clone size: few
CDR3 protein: CASSIDPVGTEAFF
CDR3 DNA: TGTGCCAGTAGTATAGATCCCGTAGGGACTGAAGCTTTCTTT

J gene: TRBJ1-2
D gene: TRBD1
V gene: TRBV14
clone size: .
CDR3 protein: CASSQEGQGLYGYTF
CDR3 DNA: TGTGCCAGCAGCCAAGAAGGACAGGGCCTCTATGGCTACACCTTC

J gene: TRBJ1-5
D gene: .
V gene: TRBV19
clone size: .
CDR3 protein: CASSSVSGNQPQHF
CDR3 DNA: TGTGCCAGTAGTTCCGTTTCTGGCAATCAGCCCCAGCATTTT

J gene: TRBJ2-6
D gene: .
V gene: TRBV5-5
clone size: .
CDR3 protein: CASSGMGAGANVLTF
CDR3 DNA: TGTGCCAGCAGCGGGATGGGGGCTGGGGCCAACGTCCTGACTTTC

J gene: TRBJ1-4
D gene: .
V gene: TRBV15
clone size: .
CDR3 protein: CATSRDLARGGEKLFF
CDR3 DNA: TGTGCCACCAGCAGAGACCTTGCCAGGGGAGGTGAAAAACTGTTTTTT

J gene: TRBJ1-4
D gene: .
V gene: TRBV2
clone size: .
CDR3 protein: CASNMRTNEKLFF
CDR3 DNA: TGTGCCAGCAATATGAGGACTAATGAAAAACTGTTTTTT

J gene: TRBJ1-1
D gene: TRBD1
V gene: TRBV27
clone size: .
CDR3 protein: CASTTDRGGAWTEAFF
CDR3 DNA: TGTGCCAGCACCACCGACCGAGGGGGCGCGTGGACTGAAGCTTTCTTT

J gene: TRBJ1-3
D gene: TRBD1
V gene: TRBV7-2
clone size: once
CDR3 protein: CASSRPGQVSGNTIYF
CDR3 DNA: TGTGCCAGCAGCCGCCCAGGACAGGTCTCTGGAAACACCATATATTTT

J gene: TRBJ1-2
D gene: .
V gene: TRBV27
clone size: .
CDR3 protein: CASSHGTRYGYTF
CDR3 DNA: TGTGCCAGCAGTCACGGGACACGCTATGGCTACACCTTC

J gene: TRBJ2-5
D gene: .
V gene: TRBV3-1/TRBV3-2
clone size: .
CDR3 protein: CASSQVSSRREAQYF
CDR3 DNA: TGTGCCAGCAGCCAAGTCTCCAGCCGACGTGAGGCCCAGTACTTC

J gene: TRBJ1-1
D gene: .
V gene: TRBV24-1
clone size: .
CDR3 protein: CATMEGGGTEAFF
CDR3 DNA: TGTGCCACGATGGAGGGGGGCGGCACTGAAGCTTTCTTT

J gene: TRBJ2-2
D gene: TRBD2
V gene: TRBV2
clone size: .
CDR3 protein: CASTETSGRAPPGELFF
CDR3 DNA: TGTGCCAGCACCGAGACTAGCGGGAGGGCCCCACCCGGGGAGCTGTTTTTT